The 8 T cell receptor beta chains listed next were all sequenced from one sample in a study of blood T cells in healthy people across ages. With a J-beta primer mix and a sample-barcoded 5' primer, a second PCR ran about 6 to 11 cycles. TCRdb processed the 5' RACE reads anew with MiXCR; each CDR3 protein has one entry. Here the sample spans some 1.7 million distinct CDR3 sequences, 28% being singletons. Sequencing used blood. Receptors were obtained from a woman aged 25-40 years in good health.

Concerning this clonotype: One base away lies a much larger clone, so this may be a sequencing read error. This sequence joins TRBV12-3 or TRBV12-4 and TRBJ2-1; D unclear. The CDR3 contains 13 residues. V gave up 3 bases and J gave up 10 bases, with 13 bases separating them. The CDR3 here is CASSFGPVYEQFF. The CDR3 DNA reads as TGTGCCAGCAGTTTCGGACCGGTCTACGAGCAGTTCTTC.

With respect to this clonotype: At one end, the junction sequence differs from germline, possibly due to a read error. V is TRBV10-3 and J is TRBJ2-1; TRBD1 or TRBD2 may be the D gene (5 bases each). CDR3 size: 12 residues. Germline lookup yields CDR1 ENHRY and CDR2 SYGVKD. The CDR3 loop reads CAVSVGVNEQFF. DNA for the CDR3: TGTGCCGTCAGTGTGGGGGTCAATGAGCAGTTCTTC.

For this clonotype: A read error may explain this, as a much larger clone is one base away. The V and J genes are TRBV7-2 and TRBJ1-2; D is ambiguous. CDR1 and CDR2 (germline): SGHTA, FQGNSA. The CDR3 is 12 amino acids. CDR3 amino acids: CASSSDLYGYAF. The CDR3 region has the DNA TGTGCCAGCAGCTCGGACCTCTATGGCTACGCCTTC.

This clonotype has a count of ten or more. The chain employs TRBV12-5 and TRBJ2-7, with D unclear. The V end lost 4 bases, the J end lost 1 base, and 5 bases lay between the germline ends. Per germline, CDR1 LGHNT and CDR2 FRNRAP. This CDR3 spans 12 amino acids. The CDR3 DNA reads TGTGCTAGTGGTTCCGCATCCTACGAGCAGTACTTC. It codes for CASGSASYEQYF.

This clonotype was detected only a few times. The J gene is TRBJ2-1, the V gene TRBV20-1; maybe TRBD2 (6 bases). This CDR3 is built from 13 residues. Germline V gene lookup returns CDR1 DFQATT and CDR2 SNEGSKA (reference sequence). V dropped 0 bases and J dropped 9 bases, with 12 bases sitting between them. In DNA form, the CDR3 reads TGCAGTGCTAGAGATATGGTCGGGGGTGAGCAGTTCTTC. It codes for CSARDMVGGEQFF.

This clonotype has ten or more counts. CDR3 sequence: CASSQEADNEKLFF. DNA for the CDR3: TGCGCCAGCAGCCAAGAAGCGGACAATGAAAAACTGTTTTTT. This chain uses TRBV4-1 with TRBJ1-4; D unresolved. This CDR3 spans 14 amino acids. V was clipped by 0 bases and J by 5 bases, with 7 bases between them. Germline assignment: CDR1 MGHRA and CDR2 YSYEKL.

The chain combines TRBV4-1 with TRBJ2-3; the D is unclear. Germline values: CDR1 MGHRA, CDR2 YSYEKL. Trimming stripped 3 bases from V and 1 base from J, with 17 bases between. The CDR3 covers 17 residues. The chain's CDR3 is CASSQQARGLGTDTQYF. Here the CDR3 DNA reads TGCGCCAGCAGCCAGCAGGCCCGAGGTCTCGGCACAGATACGCAGTATTTT.

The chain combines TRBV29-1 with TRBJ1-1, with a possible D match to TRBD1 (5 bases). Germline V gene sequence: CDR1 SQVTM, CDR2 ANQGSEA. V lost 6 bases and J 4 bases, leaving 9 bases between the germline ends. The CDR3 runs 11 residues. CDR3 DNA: TGCAGCGTGGGGGAGTCCACTGAAGCTTTCTTT. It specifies CSVGESTEAFF.